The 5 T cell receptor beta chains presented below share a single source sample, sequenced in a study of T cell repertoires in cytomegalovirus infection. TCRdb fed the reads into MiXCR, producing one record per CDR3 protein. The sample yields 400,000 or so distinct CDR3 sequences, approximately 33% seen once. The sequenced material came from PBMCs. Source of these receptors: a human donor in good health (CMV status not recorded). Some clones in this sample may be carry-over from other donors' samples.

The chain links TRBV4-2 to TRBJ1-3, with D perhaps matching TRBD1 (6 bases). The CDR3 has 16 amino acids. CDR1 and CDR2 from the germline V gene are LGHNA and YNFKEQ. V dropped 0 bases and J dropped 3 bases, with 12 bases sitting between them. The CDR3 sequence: CASSQDLGGDGNTIYF. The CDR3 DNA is TGTGCCAGCAGCCAAGATCTGGGGGGCGATGGAAACACCATATATTTT.

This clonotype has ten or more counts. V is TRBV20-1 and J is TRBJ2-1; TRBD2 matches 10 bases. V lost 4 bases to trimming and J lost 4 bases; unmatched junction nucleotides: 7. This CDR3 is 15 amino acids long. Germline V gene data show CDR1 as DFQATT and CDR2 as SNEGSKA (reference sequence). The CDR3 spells CSATRTSGRYNEQFF. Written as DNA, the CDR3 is TGCAGTGCTACCAGGACTAGCGGAAGGTACAATGAGCAGTTCTTC.

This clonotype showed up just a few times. CDR3 sequence reads: CASSLDFAGGGSDTQYF. CDR3 bases: TGTGCCAGCAGCTTAGATTTCGCGGGGGGAGGCTCAGATACGCAGTATTTT. The chain combines TRBV7-6 with TRBJ2-3; 8 bases are shared with TRBD2. From germline, CDR1 is SGHVS and CDR2 FNYEAQ. This CDR3 comprises 17 residues. Unmatched junction bases numbered 10, after V lost 1 base and J lost 4 bases.

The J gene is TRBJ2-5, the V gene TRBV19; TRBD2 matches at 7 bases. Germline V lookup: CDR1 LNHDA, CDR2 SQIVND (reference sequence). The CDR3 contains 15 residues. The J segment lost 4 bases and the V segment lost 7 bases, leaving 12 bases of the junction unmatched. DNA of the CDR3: TGTGCCAGTATTACCCGACTAGCTGGGCGAGAGACCCAGTACTTC. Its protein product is CASITRLAGRETQYF.

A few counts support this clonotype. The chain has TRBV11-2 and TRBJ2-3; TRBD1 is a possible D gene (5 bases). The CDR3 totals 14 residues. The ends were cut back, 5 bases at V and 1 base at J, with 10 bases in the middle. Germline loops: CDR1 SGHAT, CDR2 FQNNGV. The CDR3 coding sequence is TGTGCCAGCAGCCGGACCAGGGGCACAGATACGCAGTATTTT. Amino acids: CASSRTRGTDTQYF.